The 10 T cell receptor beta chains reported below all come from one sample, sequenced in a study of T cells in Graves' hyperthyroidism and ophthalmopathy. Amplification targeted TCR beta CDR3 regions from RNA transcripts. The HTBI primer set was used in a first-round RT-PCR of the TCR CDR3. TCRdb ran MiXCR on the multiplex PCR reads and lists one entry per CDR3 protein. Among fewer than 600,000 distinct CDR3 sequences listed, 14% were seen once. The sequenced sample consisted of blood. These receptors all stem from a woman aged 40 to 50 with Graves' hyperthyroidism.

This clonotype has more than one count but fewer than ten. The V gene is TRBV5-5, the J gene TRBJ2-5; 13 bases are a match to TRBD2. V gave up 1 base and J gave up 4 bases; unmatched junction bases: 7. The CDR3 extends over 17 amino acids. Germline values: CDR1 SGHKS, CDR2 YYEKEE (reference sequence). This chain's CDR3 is CASSLKLAGGPTETQYF. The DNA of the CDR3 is TGTGCCAGCAGCTTGAAACTAGCGGGAGGGCCGACAGAGACCCAGTACTTC.

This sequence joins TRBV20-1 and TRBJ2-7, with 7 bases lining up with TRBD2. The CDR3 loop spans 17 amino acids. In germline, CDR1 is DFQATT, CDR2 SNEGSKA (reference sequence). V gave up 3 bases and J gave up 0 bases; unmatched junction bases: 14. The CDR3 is CSARLGTITSPSYEQYF. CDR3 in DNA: TGCAGTGCTAGGTTGGGGACTATAACTTCCCCCTCCTACGAGCAGTACTTC.

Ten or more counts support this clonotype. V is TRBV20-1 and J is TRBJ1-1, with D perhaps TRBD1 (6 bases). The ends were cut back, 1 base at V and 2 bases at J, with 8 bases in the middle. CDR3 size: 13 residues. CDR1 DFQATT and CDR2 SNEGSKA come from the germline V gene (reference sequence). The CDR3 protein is CSARGGGNTEAFF. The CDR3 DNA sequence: TGCAGTGCTAGAGGAGGGGGAAACACTGAAGCTTTCTTT.

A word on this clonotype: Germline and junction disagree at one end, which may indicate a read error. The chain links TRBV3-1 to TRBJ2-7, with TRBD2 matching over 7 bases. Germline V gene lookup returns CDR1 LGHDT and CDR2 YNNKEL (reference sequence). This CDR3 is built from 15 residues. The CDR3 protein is CANSQRAGKSYEQYF. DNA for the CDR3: TGTGCCAACAGCCAACGAGCGGGAAAATCTTACGAGCAGTACTTC.

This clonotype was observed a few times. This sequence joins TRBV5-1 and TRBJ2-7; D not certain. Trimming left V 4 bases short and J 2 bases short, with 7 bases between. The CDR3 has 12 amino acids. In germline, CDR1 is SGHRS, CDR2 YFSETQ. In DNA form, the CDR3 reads TGCGCCAGCAGCCAGAATCCCTACGAGCAGTACTTC. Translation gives CASSQNPYEQYF.

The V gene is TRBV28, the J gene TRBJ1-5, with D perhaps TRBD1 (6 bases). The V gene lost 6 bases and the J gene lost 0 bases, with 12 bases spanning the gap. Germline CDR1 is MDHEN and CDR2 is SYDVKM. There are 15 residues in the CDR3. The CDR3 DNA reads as TGTGCCAGCAGCGGCCGGACAGTTAGCAATCAGCCCCAGCATTTT. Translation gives CASSGRTVSNQPQHF.

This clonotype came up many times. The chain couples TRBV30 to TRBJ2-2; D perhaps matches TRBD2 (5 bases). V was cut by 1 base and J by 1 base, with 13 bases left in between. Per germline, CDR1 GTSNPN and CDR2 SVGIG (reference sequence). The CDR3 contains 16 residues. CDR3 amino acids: CAWSAPVDLNTGELFF. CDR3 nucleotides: TGTGCCTGGAGTGCCCCCGTGGACTTGAACACCGGGGAGCTGTTTTTT.

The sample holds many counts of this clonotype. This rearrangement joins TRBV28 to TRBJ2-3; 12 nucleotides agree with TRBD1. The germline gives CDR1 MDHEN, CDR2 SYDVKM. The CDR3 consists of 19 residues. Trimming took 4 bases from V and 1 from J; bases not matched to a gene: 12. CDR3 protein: CASSSGDRGQPRGTDTQYF. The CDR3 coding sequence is TGTGCCAGCAGTTCGGGGGACAGGGGGCAGCCAAGGGGCACAGATACGCAGTATTTT.

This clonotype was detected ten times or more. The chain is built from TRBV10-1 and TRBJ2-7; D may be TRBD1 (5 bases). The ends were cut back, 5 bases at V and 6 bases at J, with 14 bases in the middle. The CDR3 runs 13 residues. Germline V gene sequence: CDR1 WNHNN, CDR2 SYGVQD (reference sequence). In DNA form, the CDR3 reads TGCGCCAGCAGTCACAAGGGGTTCCCCGAGCAGTACTTC. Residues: CASSHKGFPEQYF.

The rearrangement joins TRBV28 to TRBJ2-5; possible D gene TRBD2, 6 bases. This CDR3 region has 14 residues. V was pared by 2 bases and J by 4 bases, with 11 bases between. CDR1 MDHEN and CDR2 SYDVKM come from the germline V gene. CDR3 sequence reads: CASSLRGWVETQYF. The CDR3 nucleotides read TGTGCCAGCAGTTTACGGGGGTGGGTAGAGACCCAGTACTTC.